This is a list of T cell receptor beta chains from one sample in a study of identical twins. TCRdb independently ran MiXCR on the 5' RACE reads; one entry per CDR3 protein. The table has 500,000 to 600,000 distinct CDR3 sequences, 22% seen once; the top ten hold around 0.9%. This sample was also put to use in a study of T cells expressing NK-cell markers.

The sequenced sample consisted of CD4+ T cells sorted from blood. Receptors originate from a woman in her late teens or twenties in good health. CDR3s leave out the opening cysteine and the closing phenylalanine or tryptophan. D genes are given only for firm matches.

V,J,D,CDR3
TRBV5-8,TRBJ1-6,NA,ASDTGPNSPLH
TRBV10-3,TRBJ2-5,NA,AISESGSSEETQY
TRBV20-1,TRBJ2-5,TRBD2,SARLAGGPVETQY
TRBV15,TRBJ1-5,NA,ATSRGWDNQPQH
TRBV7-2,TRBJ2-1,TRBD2,ASSVGLAGEIEQF
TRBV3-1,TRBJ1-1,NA,ASSHTTEAF
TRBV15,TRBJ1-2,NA,ATSRGTGPNYGYT
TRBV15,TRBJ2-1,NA,ATRIYRGGEQF
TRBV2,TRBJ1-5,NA,ASSWAQGDQPQH
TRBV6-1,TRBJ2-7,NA,ASNQGYEQY
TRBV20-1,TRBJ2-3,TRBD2,SAIRGGFTDTQY
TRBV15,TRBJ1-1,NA,ATSRDLLNTEAF
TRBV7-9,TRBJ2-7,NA,ASSSRTGLSYEQY
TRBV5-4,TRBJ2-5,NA,ASSTRQSQETQY
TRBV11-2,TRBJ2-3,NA,ASSLRGIGGSSTDTQY
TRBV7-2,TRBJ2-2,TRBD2,ASSYRTSGRSGELF
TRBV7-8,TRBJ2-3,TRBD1,ASSFRQGAFTDTQY
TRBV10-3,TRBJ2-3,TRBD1,AIRGQGRADTQY
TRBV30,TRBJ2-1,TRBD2,ACRIAGGVNEQF
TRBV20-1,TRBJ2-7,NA,SARDQRASSYEQY
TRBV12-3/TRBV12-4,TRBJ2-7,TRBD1,ASSVGQAYEQY
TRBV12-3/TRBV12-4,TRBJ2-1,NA,ASGLMTGAYNEQF
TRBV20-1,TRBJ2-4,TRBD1,SAIDWDRNIQY
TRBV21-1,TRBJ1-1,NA,ASSHQGGDTEAF
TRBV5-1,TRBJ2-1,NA,ASSLAAGNYNEQF
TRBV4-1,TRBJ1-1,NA,ASSQDHGRNTEAF
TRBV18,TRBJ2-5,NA,ASSPLRGEETQY
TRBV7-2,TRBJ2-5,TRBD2,ASSLEGTGAGKTQY
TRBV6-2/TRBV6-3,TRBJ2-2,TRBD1,ASIPLRGHSSPGELF
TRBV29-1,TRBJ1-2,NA,SVEGDGYT
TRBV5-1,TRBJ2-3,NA,ASSLTGALADTQY
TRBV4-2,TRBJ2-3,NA,ASSQKRGQGADTQY
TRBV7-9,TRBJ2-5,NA,ASSRLNGARETQY
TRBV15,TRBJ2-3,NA,ATSRDRVKGRDTQY
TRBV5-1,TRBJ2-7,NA,ASSLAGASTTYEQY
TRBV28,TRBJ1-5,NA,ASSPGVLWVDQPQH
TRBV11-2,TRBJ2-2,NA,ASSLDRISPGELF
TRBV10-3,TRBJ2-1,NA,AISPGVYNEQF
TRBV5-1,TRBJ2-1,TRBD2,ASSLVLAGNNEQF
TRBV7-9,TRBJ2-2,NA,ASSPDLNTGELF
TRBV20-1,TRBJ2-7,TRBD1,SAGPGQGYHEQY
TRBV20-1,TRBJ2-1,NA,SARPTGYYNEQF
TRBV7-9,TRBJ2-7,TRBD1,ASSFRTGDNEQY
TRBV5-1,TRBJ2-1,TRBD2,ASSSGGYNEQF
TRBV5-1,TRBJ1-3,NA,ASSFAGSGNTIY
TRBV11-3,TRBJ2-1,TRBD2,ASSLASGYNEQF
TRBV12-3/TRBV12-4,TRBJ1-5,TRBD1,ASSEKQGFFQPQH
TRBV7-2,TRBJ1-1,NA,ASSFFTSEAF
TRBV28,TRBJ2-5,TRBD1,AHKKGQGNGETQY
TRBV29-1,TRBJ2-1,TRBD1,SGRSRDRKF
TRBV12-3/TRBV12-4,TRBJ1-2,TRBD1,ASKPPNLRGTGFGYT
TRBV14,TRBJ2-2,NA,ASSQRAGPYGELF